Sequencing of this TCR beta chain was carried out in a study of blood T cells in healthy people across ages. The study, taken as a whole, reports: Getting older went along with TCR beta diversity per million T cells dropping roughly linearly. Versus aged donors, long-lived donors had higher diversity and more naive CD4+ cells.

V lost 4 bases and J lost 3, with 13 bases in between. CDR3 length: 14 residues. Per germline, CDR1 SGHAT and CDR2 FQNNGV. Total RNA, at least 5.5 micrograms per sample, came from PBMCs. This clonotype was counted a few times. The antigen is unknown. A second PCR of 7 to 11 cycles used a sample-barcoded 5' primer and a J-beta primer mix. Template switching added a 12-random-nucleotide identifier to every cDNA molecule. Using its own MiXCR run on the 5' RACE reads, TCRdb lists one record per CDR3 protein. Found here are over a million distinct CDR3 sequences, approximately 38% of them singletons; the top ten hold less than 8%.

The receptor was derived from a woman younger than 35 in good health. The sequenced sample was blood. The rearrangement joins TRBV11-2 to TRBJ2-7; either TRBD1 or TRBD2 may fit D (5 bases each). CDR3 sequence reads: CASSSGRTIYEQYF. The CDR3 region has the DNA TGTGCCAGCAGCTCGGGACGGACCATCTACGAGCAGTACTTC.